This TCR beta chain was sequenced during a study of control samples from healthy donors and cancer patients. Germline V gives CDR1 LNHDA, CDR2 SQIVND (reference sequence). The CDR3 sequence is 14 residues long. This clone has just a few counts. A junction boundary mismatches the germline segment, possibly from a read error. Measured with immunoSEQ multiplex PCR; TCRdb has only the in-frame clones, and not every one. This repertoire shows over 100,000 clones, 90% found once; its top ten account for 2% to 3%. The specimen was blood. This sequence joins TRBV19 and TRBJ2-3; 7 bases fit TRBD1. This TCR derives from a man aged 40-55 years in good health. CDR3 DNA: TGTGCCAGTACCCTCACCAACCGACCGGGACAGCATACCTTT. Its protein product is CASTLTNRPGQHTF.